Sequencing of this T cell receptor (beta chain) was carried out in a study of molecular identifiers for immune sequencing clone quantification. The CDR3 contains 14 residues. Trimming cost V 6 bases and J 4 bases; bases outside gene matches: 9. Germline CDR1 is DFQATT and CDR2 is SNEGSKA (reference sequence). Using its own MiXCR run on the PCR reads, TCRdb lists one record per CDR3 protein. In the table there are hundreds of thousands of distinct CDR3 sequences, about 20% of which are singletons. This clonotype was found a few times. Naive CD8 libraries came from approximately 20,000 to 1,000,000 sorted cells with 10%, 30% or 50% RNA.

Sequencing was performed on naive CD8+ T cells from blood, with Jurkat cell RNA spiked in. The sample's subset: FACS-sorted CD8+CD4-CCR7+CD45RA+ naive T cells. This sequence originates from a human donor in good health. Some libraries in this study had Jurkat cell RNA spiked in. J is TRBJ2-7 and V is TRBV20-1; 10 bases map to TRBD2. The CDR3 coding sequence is TGCAGTGCGGACCAGCGGGAGGGTAGGTACGAGCAGTACTTC. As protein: CSADQREGRYEQYF.